Reported below is one T cell receptor beta chain. One end of the junction does not line up with germline, which may come from a read error. This study enrolled people aged 18 to 89 from about two dozen US geographic areas. Profiled with immunoSEQ multiplex PCR; TCRdb holds only in-frame clones, not every one. Among more than 300,000 clones listed, 91% were seen once. The CDR3 has 12 amino acids. CDR1 and CDR2 (germline): LNHDA, SQIVND (reference sequence). These data originate in a study of blood T cell repertoires in COVID-19. Specimen: PBMCs or T cells enriched from blood (not recorded which). This sequence was found in a middle-aged woman who had been exposed to COVID-19. This rearrangement joins TRBV19 to TRBJ2-1, with D possibly being TRBD1 (6 bases). The CDR3 here is CASSGGRQVVVF. The CDR3 DNA is TGTGCCAGTAGTGGGGGCCGTCAGGTGGTGGTCTTC.